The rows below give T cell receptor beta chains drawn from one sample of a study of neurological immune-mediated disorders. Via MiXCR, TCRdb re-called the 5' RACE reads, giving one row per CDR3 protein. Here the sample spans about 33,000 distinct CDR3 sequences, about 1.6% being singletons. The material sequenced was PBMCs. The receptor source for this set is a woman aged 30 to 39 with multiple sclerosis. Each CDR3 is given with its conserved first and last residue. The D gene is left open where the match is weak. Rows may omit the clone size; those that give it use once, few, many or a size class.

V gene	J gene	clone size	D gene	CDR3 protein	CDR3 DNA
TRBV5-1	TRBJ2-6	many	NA	CASSWTTGTGANVLTF	TGCGCCAGCAGCTGGACCACAGGGACTGGGGCCAACGTCCTGACTTTC
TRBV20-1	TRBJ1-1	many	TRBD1	CSARLGQGTEEAFF	TGCAGTGCTAGACTGGGACAGGGGACCGAAGAAGCTTTCTTT
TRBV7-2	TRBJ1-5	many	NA	CASSSALFAASSQNF	TGTGCCAGCAGCTCGGCTCTATTTGCAGCGTCGTCCCAGAATTTT
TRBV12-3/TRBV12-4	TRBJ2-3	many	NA	CASSRLGATDTQYF	TGTGCCAGCAGTCGCCTGGGGGCCACAGATACGCAGTATTTT
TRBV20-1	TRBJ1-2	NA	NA	CSAKPSVSYGYTF	TGCAGTGCCAAACCGTCCGTGTCCTATGGCTACACCTTC
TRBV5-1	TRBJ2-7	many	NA	CASSLTGEKYF	TGCGCCAGCAGCTTGACGGGGGAGAAGTACTTC
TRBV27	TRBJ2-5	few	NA	CASSLRTWPQETQYF	TGTGCCAGCAGTTTGAGAACATGGCCCCAAGAGACCCAGTACTTC
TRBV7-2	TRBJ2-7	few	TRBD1	CASSLTGSDEQYF	TGTGCCAGCAGCTTGACAGGGTCCGACGAGCAGTACTTC
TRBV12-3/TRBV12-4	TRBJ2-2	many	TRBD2	CASRVAGANTGELFF	TGTGCCAGCAGAGTAGCGGGTGCGAACACCGGGGAGCTGTTTTTT
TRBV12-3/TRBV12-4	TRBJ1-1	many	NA	CASSFIQGKRQIAEAFF	TGTGCCAGCAGTTTTATACAGGGAAAAAGGCAAATCGCTGAAGCTTTCTTT
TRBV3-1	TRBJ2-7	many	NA	CASSQDLAGGEQYF	TGTGCCAGCAGCCAAGATCTCGCCGGGGGCGAGCAGTACTTC
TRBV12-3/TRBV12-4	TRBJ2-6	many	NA	CATGASGANVLTF	TGTGCCACCGGTGCCTCTGGGGCCAACGTCCTGACTTTC
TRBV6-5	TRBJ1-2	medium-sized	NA	CASSPSGGPSNYGYTF	TGTGCCAGCAGCCCCTCAGGTGGGCCGTCTAACTATGGCTACACCTTC
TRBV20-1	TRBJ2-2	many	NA	CSARDLSGRNTGELFF	TGCAGTGCTAGAGATTTAAGCGGCCGGAACACCGGGGAGCTGTTTTTT
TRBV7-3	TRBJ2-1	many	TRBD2	CASSVGTSHLSEQFF	TGTGCCAGCAGCGTCGGGACTAGCCATTTGAGTGAGCAGTTCTTC
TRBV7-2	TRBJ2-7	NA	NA	CASSFPRGNSAWEQYF	TGTGCCAGCAGCTTTCCTAGGGGTAATAGCGCCTGGGAGCAGTACTTC
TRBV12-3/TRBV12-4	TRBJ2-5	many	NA	CASSLRQGGETQYF	TGTGCCAGCAGTTTGAGGCAGGGAGGAGAGACCCAGTACTTC
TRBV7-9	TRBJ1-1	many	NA	CASIQAEANTEAFF	TGTGCCAGCATCCAAGCCGAAGCAAACACTGAAGCTTTCTTT
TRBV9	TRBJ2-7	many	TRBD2	CASSVSGAHDYEQYF	TGTGCCAGCAGCGTAAGCGGGGCACATGACTACGAGCAGTACTTC
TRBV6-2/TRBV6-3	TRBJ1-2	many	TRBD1	CASRATGTGYGYTF	TGTGCCAGCAGGGCAACCGGGACAGGGTACGGCTACACCTTC
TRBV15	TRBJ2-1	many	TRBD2	CATSRDLAGRDEQFF	TGTGCCACCAGCAGAGATCTAGCGGGGCGGGATGAGCAGTTCTTC
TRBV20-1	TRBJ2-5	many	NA	CSAKGGQETQYF	TGCAGTGCCAAGGGGGGGCAAGAGACCCAGTACTTC